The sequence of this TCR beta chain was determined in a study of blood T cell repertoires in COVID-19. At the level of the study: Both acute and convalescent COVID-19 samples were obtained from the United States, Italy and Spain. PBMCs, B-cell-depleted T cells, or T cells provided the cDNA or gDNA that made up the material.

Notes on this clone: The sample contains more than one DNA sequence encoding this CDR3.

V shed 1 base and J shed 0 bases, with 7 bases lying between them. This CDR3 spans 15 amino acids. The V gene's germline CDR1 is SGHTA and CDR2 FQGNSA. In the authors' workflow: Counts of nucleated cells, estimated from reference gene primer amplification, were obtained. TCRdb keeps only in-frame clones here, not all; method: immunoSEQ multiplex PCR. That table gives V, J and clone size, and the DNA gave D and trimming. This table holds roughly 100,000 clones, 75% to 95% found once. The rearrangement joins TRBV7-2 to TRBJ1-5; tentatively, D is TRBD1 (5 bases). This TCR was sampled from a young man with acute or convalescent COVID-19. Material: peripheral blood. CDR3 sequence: CASSLGQYSNQPQHF. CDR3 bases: TGTGCCAGCAGCTTAGGACAGTATAGCAATCAGCCCCAGCATTTT.